These 22 T cell receptor beta chains share one sample of origin, sequenced in a study of shared clonotypes between healthy human individuals. TCRdb's table, derived via immunoSEQ multiplex PCR, lists solely in-frame clones and lacks some. Altogether 550,000 to 600,000 clones are present, roughly 79% being singletons, with the ten largest covering approximately 12%. The specimen sequenced was PBMCs. All receptors come from a woman in her thirties or forties in good health. Some clones in this sample may be carry-over from other donors' samples.

The chain links TRBV5-1 to TRBJ2-7, with 7 bases identical to TRBD2. CDR3 size: 14 residues. Germline assignment: CDR1 SGHRS and CDR2 YFSETQ. Unmatched junction bases numbered 3, after V lost 0 bases and J lost 3 bases. CDR3 amino acids: CASSLDGGDYEQYF. The CDR3, as DNA: TGCGCCAGCAGCTTGGATGGGGGGGACTACGAGCAGTACTTC.

V is TRBV21-1 and J is TRBJ2-6; the table's TRBD2 call for D was not verified on the DNA. TRBV21-1 is classified as a pseudogene. The CDR3 totals 15 residues. CDR3 DNA sequence: TGTGCCAGCAGCAAAGCCGATCGGGAGGCCAACGTCCTGACTTTC. Its protein product is CASSKADREANVLTF.

CDR3 loop: CSVEETANTEAFF. CDR3 in DNA: TGCAGCGTTGAGGAAACGGCGAACACTGAAGCTTTCTTT. The V and J genes are TRBV29-1 and TRBJ1-1, with D unresolved. CDR3 length: 13 residues. In germline, CDR1 is SQVTM, CDR2 ANQGSEA. The germline V and J ends were trimmed by 3 bases and 1 base, with 9 bases remaining between them.

This rearrangement joins TRBV6-1 to TRBJ2-1, with 12 bases aligning to TRBD2. Germline-derived CDR1 and CDR2 are MNHNS and SASEGT. The CDR3 runs to 14 residues. Trimming at V came to 8 bases and at J to 6 bases, leaving 5 bases not matched to a gene. As DNA, the CDR3 is TGTGCCAGCCGAGCTAGCGGGAGGGCCAATGAGCAGTTCTTC. Its protein product is CASRASGRANEQFF.

This rearrangement joins TRBV7-9 to TRBJ2-5; possibly TRBD1 for D (6 bases). The J call may not be correct, given that the DNA end is closer to TRBJ2-7. From germline, CDR1 is SEHNR and CDR2 FQNEAQ (reference sequence). CDR3 length: 14 amino acids. The chain's CDR3 is CASSFPGHLYEQYF. For the CDR3, the DNA is TGTGCCAGCAGCTTCCCGGGACACCTCTACGAGCAGTACTTC.

V usage is TRBV18 and J usage is TRBJ2-7; D gene unclear. The length of the CDR3 is 12 residues. V lost 0 bases and J 6 bases, leaving 6 bases between the germline ends. Germline V gene sequence: CDR1 KGHSH, CDR2 LQKENI. CDR3 amino acids: CASSPPVGEQYF. DNA for the CDR3: TGTGCCAGCTCACCACCGGTTGGCGAGCAGTACTTC.

The chain links TRBV7-3 to TRBJ2-3, with TRBD2 matching over 8 bases. This CDR3 has 16 amino acids. CDR1 and CDR2 (germline): SGHTA, FQGTGA. With V trimmed by 2 bases and J by 4 bases, 8 bases remained unmatched. CDR3 in DNA: TGTGCCAGCAGCTTAGACGGGAGGGGAGGCCCAGATACGCAGTATTTT. Translation gives CASSLDGRGGPDTQYF.

CDR3 DNA: TGTGCCAGCAACCTACTAGCGGGGAACTCAGATACGCAGTATTTT. Residues: CASNLLAGNSDTQYF. This rearrangement joins TRBV28 to TRBJ2-3, with 10 bases fitting TRBD2. J lost 4 bases, V lost 7 bases, and 8 bases had no gene match. Germline lookup yields CDR1 MDHEN and CDR2 SYDVKM. There are 15 residues in the CDR3. Combining the CDR3 with reference TRBV28 and TRBJ2-3 gives the whole variable domain DVKVTQSSRYLVKRTGEKVFLECVQDMDHENMFWYRQDPGLGLRLIYFSYDVKMKEKGDIPEGYSVSREKKERFSLILESASTNQTSMYLCASNLLAGNSDTQYFGPGTRLTVL.

J is TRBJ2-1 and V is TRBV11-2; weak D call: TRBD1 (5 bases). Germline V gene data show CDR1 as SGHAT and CDR2 as FQNNGV. The CDR3 is 15 amino acids. The V gene lost 0 bases and the J gene lost 3 bases, with 9 bases spanning the gap. CDR3 loop: CASSLDPGNYNEQFF. The CDR3 DNA sequence: TGTGCCAGCAGCTTAGATCCAGGGAACTACAATGAGCAGTTCTTC.

The V and J genes are TRBV5-6 and TRBJ1-2; D not certain. Germline values: CDR1 SGHDT, CDR2 YYEEEE. V lost 3 bases and J 5 bases, leaving 8 bases between the germline ends. The CDR3 covers 12 residues. Here the CDR3 reads CASSSLGYGYTF. CDR3 DNA: TGTGCCAGCAGCTCCCTTGGGTATGGCTACACCTTC.

Of note for this clone: This same CDR3 is encoded by further DNA sequences in the sample. V gene TRBV27 combines with J gene TRBJ2-3, with D maybe TRBD2 (5 bases). CDR3 size: 13 residues. Trimming removed 8 bases from V and 1 base from J, with 10 bases in between. Germline V gives CDR1 MNHEY, CDR2 SMNVEV (reference sequence). The CDR3 loop reads CASEGRGTDTQYF. CDR3 sequence (DNA): TGTGCCAGCGAGGGTCGGGGCACAGATACGCAGTATTTT.

The rearrangement uses TRBV19 and TRBJ1-2; D ambiguous. This CDR3 has 12 amino acids. Per germline, CDR1 LNHDA and CDR2 SQIVND (reference sequence). V was cut by 5 bases and J by 4 bases, with 8 bases left in between. Written as DNA, the CDR3 is TGTGCCAGTAGTGAGAGGAGCTATGGCTACACCTTC. This codes for CASSERSYGYTF.

This chain links TRBV11-3 with TRBJ2-7; weak D call: TRBD1 (6 bases). Per germline, CDR1 SGHNT and CDR2 YENEEA. This CDR3 is 15 amino acids long. Trimming pared 5 bases from V and 3 bases from J, leaving 17 bases between. The CDR3 is CASSRSGEFSYEQYF. The CDR3, as DNA: TGTGCCAGCAGCCGATCAGGGGAATTCAGCTACGAGCAGTACTTC. Full variable domain (missing parts from reference TRBV11-3 and TRBJ2-7): EAGVVQSPRYKIIEKKQPVAFWCNPISGHNTLYWYLQNLGQGPELLIRYENEEAVDDSQLPKDRFSAERLKGVDSTLKIQPAELGDSAVYLCASSRSGEFSYEQYFGPGTRLTVT.

The chain uses TRBV7-3 and TRBJ2-7; a weak D match, TRBD2 (6 bases). V was shortened by 2 bases and J by 3 bases, with 14 bases between the two germline ends. Per the germline V gene, CDR1 is SGHTA and CDR2 is FQGTGA. The CDR3 contains 15 residues. CDR3 residues: CASSLAAGLHYEQYF. The CDR3 DNA reads as TGTGCCAGCAGCTTAGCCGCGGGACTCCACTACGAGCAGTACTTC.

This clone turned up a few times. The chain has TRBV2 and TRBJ2-2; the D gene is possibly TRBD2 (6 bases). The length of the CDR3 is 15 residues. Deletions cut 4 bases from V and 4 bases from J, with 13 bases between. Per germline, CDR1 SNHLY and CDR2 FYNNEI. CDR3 amino acids: CASSGWRVGTGELFF. The CDR3 DNA reads as TGTGCCAGCAGTGGGTGGAGGGTTGGCACCGGGGAGCTGTTTTTT.

The V and J genes are TRBV29-1 and TRBJ2-1, with D possibly being TRBD2 (6 bases). This CDR3 region has 15 residues. CDR1 is SQVTM and CDR2 is ANQGSEA in the germline V gene. V dropped 4 bases and J dropped 6 bases, with 19 bases sitting between them. This chain's CDR3 is CSVVRGTQGSNEQFF. The CDR3 coding sequence is TGCAGCGTTGTTCGCGGGACCCAGGGCAGCAATGAGCAGTTCTTC.

J is TRBJ2-1 and V is TRBV5-6, with 7 positions matching TRBD2. Losses at the gene ends were 4 bases for V and 11 bases for J; bases not matched to a gene: 15. Germline loops: CDR1 SGHDT, CDR2 YYEEEE. The CDR3 covers 15 residues. CDR3 sequence (DNA): TGTGCCAGCAGCGCAGGACTAGAAACCACAATGAAGCAGTTCTTC. Translating gives CASSAGLETTMKQFF.

V is TRBV7-2 and J is TRBJ2-7; no definite D call. The germline gives CDR1 SGHTA, CDR2 FQGNSA. CDR3 length equals 12 residues. The ends were cut back, 5 bases at V and 3 bases at J, with 8 bases in the middle. The CDR3 DNA reads as TGTGCCAGCAGCGACTCGAACTACGAGCAGTACTTC. Translating it yields CASSDSNYEQYF.

CDR3 protein: CASSPGPAGGDTQYF. The CDR3 DNA is TGTGCCAGCAGCCCGGGGCCGGCGGGAGGAGATACGCAGTATTTT. V and J are TRBV11-2 and TRBJ2-3; TRBD2 matches 8 bases. CDR1 and CDR2 (germline): SGHAT, FQNNGV. V gave up 5 bases and J gave up 5 bases; unmatched junction bases: 9. This CDR3 contains 15 residues. The full variable domain, rest sourced from reference TRBV11-2 and TRBJ2-3, is EAGVAQSPRYKIIEKRQSVAFWCNPISGHATLYWYQQILGQGPKLLIQFQNNGVVDDSQLPKDRFSAERLKGVDSTLKIQPAKLEDSAVYLCASSPGPAGGDTQYFGPGTRLTVL.

This clone was recorded at least ten times. In nucleotides, the CDR3 is TGTGCCAGTAGGAGTGACAGTCTCTCTGGAAACACCATATATTTT. This codes for CASRSDSLSGNTIYF. The V and J genes are TRBV19 and TRBJ1-3; weak D call: TRBD1 (5 bases). The ends were cut back, 6 bases at V and 0 bases at J, with 12 bases in the middle. CDR3 length: 15 residues. Germline CDR1 LNHDA, CDR2 SQIVND (reference sequence).

The V gene is TRBV27, the J gene TRBJ2-1; 9 nucleotides align to TRBD2. The CDR3 is 15 residues long. J gave up 4 bases and V 6 bases, and 7 bases lay outside the gene matches. Germline loops: CDR1 MNHEY, CDR2 SMNVEV (reference sequence). CDR3 sequence reads: CASRVGGRVYNEQFF. The CDR3 region has the DNA TGTGCCAGCAGAGTGGGCGGGAGGGTTTACAATGAGCAGTTCTTC.

The chain has TRBV6-6 and TRBJ1-2, with TRBD1 matching 8 bases. The CDR3 is 15 residues long. Germline assignment: CDR1 MNHNY and CDR2 SVGAGI (reference sequence). With V trimmed by 6 bases and J by 4 bases, 10 bases remained unmatched. The DNA for the CDR3 is TGTGCCAGCAGCCAGGACAGGGCGAGGGTCTATGGCTACACCTTC. Translation gives CASSQDRARVYGYTF.